Listed here are 30 T cell receptor beta chains from one sample, sequenced in a study of blood T cell repertoires in COVID-19 (dated by TCRdb to the early 2020s). The receptor library was made with the immunoSEQ multiplex PCR assay. TCRdb took over this immuneACCESS table, retaining in-frame rearrangements with V and J assigned. Such tables are incomplete; in checked studies, under half of the missing clones stem from an unresolved V gene, and the remainder is unexplained. The sample includes 450,000 or so clones, with around 90% observed a single time. The top ten constitute roughly 0.78% of the sample. Sequencing used peripheral blood. The receptors stem from a man aged 18 to 29 with COVID-19, enrolled during active disease.

This chain links TRBV18 with TRBJ2-7; TRBD1 agrees at 8 bases. V lost 2 bases and J lost 3; bases outside the gene matches: 3. The length of the CDR3 is 14 residues. Per the germline V gene, CDR1 is KGHSH and CDR2 is LQKENI. The CDR3, as DNA: TGTGCCAGCTCACCAGGGACAGGTTACTACGAGCAGTACTTC. Amino acids: CASSPGTGYYEQYF.

V is TRBV7-9 and J is TRBJ2-1; 8 positions agree with TRBD2. The CDR3 extends over 15 amino acids. Trimming at V came to 5 bases and at J to 0 bases, leaving 3 bases not matched to a gene. CDR1 and CDR2 (germline): SEHNR, FQNEAQ (reference sequence). CDR3 bases: TGTGCCAGCAGCCCTAGCGGGTCCTCCTACAATGAGCAGTTCTTC. Translated: CASSPSGSSYNEQFF.

This rearrangement joins TRBV27 to TRBJ1-1; D unresolved. This CDR3 contains 14 residues. Germline CDR1 and CDR2: MNHEY and SMNVEV (reference sequence). The germline V and J ends were trimmed by 3 bases and 1 base, with 9 bases remaining between them. CDR3 DNA sequence: TGTGCCAGCAGTTTTGAGGGAGCGAACACTGAAGCTTTCTTT. It specifies CASSFEGANTEAFF.

This chain links TRBV9 with TRBJ1-1, with TRBD1 identical over 9 bases. Trimming removed 4 bases from V and 7 bases from J; junction bases left unmatched: 11. This CDR3 is built from 15 residues. From germline, CDR1 is SGDLS and CDR2 YYNGEE. The CDR3 sequence is CASSPEPGQGLEAFF. CDR3 coding DNA: TGTGCCAGCAGCCCAGAACCGGGACAGGGCCTTGAAGCTTTCTTT.

The CDR3 DNA follows: TGTGCCAGCAGTGAATCACTAGCGGTCTACGAGCAGTACTTC. It encodes CASSESLAVYEQYF. The V gene is TRBV6-1, the J gene TRBJ2-7; 8 bases map to TRBD2. Losses at the gene ends were 2 bases for V and 3 bases for J; bases not matched to a gene: 3. CDR3 length: 14 amino acids. Looked up from germline, CDR1 is MNHNS and CDR2 is SASEGT.

The chain has TRBV11-3 and TRBJ2-3; D gene unclear. V lost 2 bases and J 0 bases, leaving 9 bases between the germline ends. The CDR3 spans 15 residues. In germline, CDR1 is SGHNT, CDR2 YENEEA. Here the CDR3 reads CASSLTPTSTDTQYF. Here the CDR3 DNA reads TGTGCCAGCAGCTTAACCCCCACTAGCACAGATACGCAGTATTTT.

V usage is TRBV6-5 and J usage is TRBJ1-2; tentative D call: TRBD1 (5 bases). V lost 6 bases, J lost 3 bases, and 11 bases lay in between. The CDR3 extends over 13 amino acids. Germline CDR1 and CDR2: MNHEY and SVGAGI. The CDR3, as DNA: TGTGCCAGCAGAATCGACAGTTACTATGGCTACACCTTC. Encoded protein: CASRIDSYYGYTF.

The chain has TRBV10-1 and TRBJ2-3, with D uncertain. Trimming took 6 bases from V and 5 from J, leaving 18 bases between them. CDR3 length: 15 residues. Germline-derived CDR1 and CDR2 are WNHNN and SYGVQD (reference sequence). The DNA for the CDR3 is TGCGCCAGCAGCCCCTCGGGTGGATTGGGAGATACGCAGTATTTT. Translated: CASSPSGGLGDTQYF.

The count of this clone is one. The rearrangement uses TRBV29-1 and TRBJ1-1, with TRBD1 as a possible D gene (6 bases). This CDR3 is 16 amino acids long. V lost 5 bases, J lost 5 bases, and 24 bases lay in between. Germline-derived CDR1 and CDR2 are SQVTM and ANQGSEA. CDR3 nucleotide sequence: TGCAGCGTTTTGGGACAAAGGGAACGGTTGGAGACTGAAGCTTTCTTT. Residues: CSVLGQRERLETEAFF.

This rearrangement joins TRBV9 to TRBJ1-6; 9 bases are a match to TRBD1. CDR1 SGDLS and CDR2 YYNGEE come from the germline V gene. The CDR3 consists of 15 residues. Losses at the gene ends were 4 bases for V and 6 bases for J; bases not matched to a gene: 5. As DNA, the CDR3 is TGTGCCAGCAGCACCCAGACAGGGGGTAATTCACCCCTCCACTTT. Translated: CASSTQTGGNSPLHF.

The chain couples TRBV29-1 to TRBJ1-3, with D perhaps TRBD1 (6 bases). Between the trimmed V and J ends, which lost 4 bases and 4 bases, there was a span of 14 bases. CDR1 is SQVTM and CDR2 is ANQGSEA in the germline V gene. The CDR3 consists of 14 residues. The CDR3 loop is CSVAGDTRGNTIYF. The CDR3 nucleotides are TGCAGCGTTGCTGGGGACACGAGAGGAAACACCATATATTTT.

V gene TRBV6-5 combines with J gene TRBJ2-3; 10 nucleotides line up with TRBD2. The trim removed 7 bases at V and 0 bases at J, leaving 4 bases unmatched. CDR1 is MNHEY, CDR2 SVGAGI, per germline. The CDR3 runs 15 residues. DNA for the CDR3: TGTGCCAGCACCCTACTAGCGGGGAGCACAGATACGCAGTATTTT. Translated, it gives CASTLLAGSTDTQYF.

This chain joins TRBV21-1 and TRBJ2-5; the D call of TRBD2 is as the table states it, not checked on the DNA. TRBV21-1 is flagged as a pseudogene. The CDR3 runs to 15 residues. The chain's CDR3 is CACAVVLAGGETQYF. CDR3 nucleotides: TGTGCCTGCGCGGTGGTACTAGCGGGAGGCGAGACCCAGTACTTC.

The chain carries TRBV6-5 and TRBJ2-1, with D possibly TRBD1 on 5 matching bases. The CDR3 is made up of 15 amino acids. Germline values: CDR1 MNHEY, CDR2 SVGAGI. The ends were cut back, 5 bases at V and 2 bases at J, with 13 bases in the middle. The CDR3 here is CASSRLRVAYNEQFF. The DNA of the CDR3 is TGTGCCAGCAGTAGACTCAGGGTCGCCTACAATGAGCAGTTCTTC.

The chain recombines TRBV19 with TRBJ1-5; 9 nucleotides align to TRBD1. From germline, CDR1 is LNHDA and CDR2 SQIVND (reference sequence). The CDR3 spans 16 residues. After removal of 4 bases from V and 4 bases from J, the junction contained 8 bases not matched to a gene. The CDR3 DNA sequence: TGTGCCAGTAGTAGAATCGACAGGGGGGCTAATCAGCCCCAGCATTTT. Translation: CASSRIDRGANQPQHF. The variable domain in full, completed from reference TRBV19 and TRBJ1-5, reads DGGITQSPKYLFRKEGQNVTLSCEQNLNHDAMYWYRQDPGQGLRLIYYSQIVNDFQKGDIAEGYSVSREKKESFPLTVTSAQKNPTAFYLCASSRIDRGANQPQHFGDGTRLSIL.

This chain connects TRBV11-2 to TRBJ1-4; D possibly corresponds to TRBD1 (6 bases). The CDR3 covers 15 residues. Trimming removed 5 bases from V and 5 bases from J, with 15 bases in between. Germline V CDR1 and CDR2: SGHAT, FQNNGV. In DNA, the CDR3 is TGTGCCAGCAGCCTAACACAGGGTAGGAATGAAAAACTGTTTTTT. As protein: CASSLTQGRNEKLFF.

This clone occurred a few times. The chain employs TRBV7-9 and TRBJ2-3, with D possibly being TRBD2 (6 bases). CDR3 length equals 14 residues. Trimming removed 5 bases from V and 7 bases from J, with 16 bases in between. CDR1 and CDR2 from the germline V gene are SEHNR and FQNEAQ (reference sequence). The CDR3 loop is CASSLSGMGNTQYF. The CDR3 DNA reads TGTGCCAGCAGCCTTAGCGGCATGGGAAATACGCAGTATTTT.

The chain links TRBV5-4 to TRBJ2-3; a possible D gene is TRBD1 (6 bases). Trimming took off 3 bases at V and 8 bases at J, with 7 bases between the two ends. Germline values: CDR1 SGHNT, CDR2 YYREEE (reference sequence). This CDR3 is 11 amino acids long. CDR3 coding DNA: TGTGCCAGCAGCTCCAGGGGTACGCAGTATTTT. Its protein is CASSSRGTQYF.

This clone has a handful of counts. The chain has TRBV5-4 and TRBJ2-7, with D possibly matching TRBD1 (5 bases). Germline V gene lookup returns CDR1 SGHNT and CDR2 YYREEE (reference sequence). V was trimmed by 0 bases and J by 2 bases, leaving 9 bases between them. This CDR3 contains 14 residues. The CDR3, as DNA: TGTGCCAGCAGCTTGGAAGGCAGGGCCTACGAGCAGTACTTC. Its translation is CASSLEGRAYEQYF.

This chain joins TRBV6-5 and TRBJ2-2; 8 nucleotides align to TRBD2. The CDR3 runs 15 residues. From germline, CDR1 is MNHEY and CDR2 SVGAGI. V shed 5 bases and J 8 bases; nucleotides not matched to a gene: 10. The CDR3 protein is CASSRRMVAGGELFF. The CDR3 nucleotides read TGTGCCAGCAGTAGACGTATGGTAGCGGGGGGGGAGCTGTTTTTT.

The rearrangement links TRBV3-1 (or the pseudogene TRBV3-2) to TRBJ2-3; the D gene is possibly TRBD2 (6 bases). CDR1 and CDR2 (germline): LGHDT, YNNKEL (reference sequence). CDR3 length: 15 residues. The germline V and J ends were trimmed by 0 bases and 2 bases, with 9 bases remaining between them. In DNA form, the CDR3 reads TGTGCCAGCAGCCAAGAAGGCGGGGACACAGATACGCAGTATTTT. As protein: CASSQEGGDTDTQYF.

This chain connects TRBV5-6 to TRBJ2-7; 9 bases fit TRBD1. The CDR3 has 12 amino acids. V shed 3 bases, J shed 7 bases, and the junction held 2 bases outside the gene matches. The V gene's germline CDR1 is SGHDT and CDR2 YYEEEE. Here the CDR3 reads CASSSDRGEQYF. In DNA form, the CDR3 reads TGTGCCAGCAGCTCGGACAGGGGTGAGCAGTACTTC. The whole variable domain, filled in from reference TRBV5-6 and TRBJ2-7, reads DAGVTQSPTHLIKTRGQQVTLRCSPKSGHDTVSWYQQALGQGPQFIFQYYEEEERQRGNFPDRFSGHQFPNYSSELNVNALLLGDSALYLCASSSDRGEQYFGPGTRLTVT.

The chain combines TRBV5-4 with TRBJ2-2; possible D gene TRBD2, 6 bases. The V gene lost 3 bases and the J gene lost 16 bases, with 19 bases spanning the gap. The germline V gene has CDR1 SGHNT and CDR2 YYREEE (reference sequence). The CDR3 loop spans 13 amino acids. The CDR3 region is CASSWGPLGGEFF. The CDR3 DNA sequence: TGTGCCAGCAGCTGGGGACCTCTCGGGGGTGAGTTTTTT.

This clone has more than one count but fewer than ten. The chain joins TRBV25-1 to TRBJ1-2; D is uncertain. The CDR3 loop spans 13 amino acids. V shed 1 base and J shed 6 bases, with 9 bases lying between them. Germline-derived CDR1 and CDR2 are MGHDK and SYGVNS. CDR3 in amino acids: CASSELGGNGYTF. The DNA of the CDR3 is TGTGCCAGCAGTGAATTGGGAGGCAATGGCTACACCTTC.

The J gene is TRBJ2-1, the V gene TRBV18; 9 positions agree with TRBD1. The CDR3 consists of 16 residues. Germline trimming cut 2 bases from V and 6 bases from J; bases unmatched to any gene: 8. CDR1 is KGHSH, CDR2 LQKENI, per germline. CDR3 nucleotide sequence: TGTGCCAGCTCACCAGACCGGGACAGGGCCCCCAATGAGCAGTTCTTC. Its translation is CASSPDRDRAPNEQFF.

The chain uses TRBV18 and TRBJ1-4; 8 nucleotides match TRBD1. CDR3 length equals 17 residues. Germline CDR1 reads KGHSH; CDR2 reads LQKENI. V lost 4 bases, J lost 7 bases, and 14 bases stayed unmatched. CDR3 sequence: CASSRRPGQGRVEKLFF. The DNA of the CDR3 is TGTGCCAGCTCACGAAGGCCCGGACAGGGACGGGTTGAAAAACTGTTTTTT.

The CDR3 bases are TGTGCCAGCAGTGAAGGACAGTTATACGAGCAGTACTTC. This translates into CASSEGQLYEQYF. The J gene is TRBJ2-7, the V gene TRBV6-1, with D perhaps TRBD1 (5 bases). Trimming removed 1 base at V and 4 bases at J, with 8 bases between. CDR3 size: 13 residues. Germline CDR1 MNHNS, CDR2 SASEGT.

The chain has TRBV19 and TRBJ2-3, with 8 bases fitting TRBD2. Trimming removed 9 bases from V and 4 bases from J; junction bases left unmatched: 9. The CDR3 loop spans 14 amino acids. Germline V gene lookup returns CDR1 LNHDA and CDR2 SQIVND (reference sequence). The CDR3 region is CASSGTSSADTQYF. DNA of the CDR3: TGTGCCAGCTCCGGGACTAGTTCTGCAGATACGCAGTATTTT.

This chain links TRBV27 with TRBJ1-6; 9 nucleotides agree with TRBD1. CDR3 length: 15 residues. Trimming cost V 6 bases and J 10 bases; bases outside gene matches: 10. Germline values: CDR1 MNHEY, CDR2 SMNVEV (reference sequence). In nucleotides, the CDR3 is TGTGCCAGCAGCCTTACTGGACAGGGGAACTCACCCCTCCACTTT. It is translated as CASSLTGQGNSPLHF.

This chain uses TRBV3-1 (or the pseudogene TRBV3-2) with TRBJ2-1, with 13 bases lining up with TRBD2. Germline values: CDR1 LGHDT, CDR2 YNNKEL (reference sequence). CDR3 size: 15 residues. The J segment lost 7 bases and the V segment lost 4 bases, leaving 4 bases of the junction unmatched. In DNA form, the CDR3 reads TGTGCCAGCAGCCCCCGGACTAGCGGGAGTAATGAGCAGTTCTTC. Its translation: CASSPRTSGSNEQFF.